These 14 T cell receptor beta chains originate from one sample sequenced in a study of T-cell memory formation after mild COVID-19. TCRdb re-called the 5' RACE reads with MiXCR, one entry per CDR3 protein. The sample has around 340,000 distinct CDR3 sequences, roughly 13% seen once. The sequenced sample was PBMCs or a T cell subset sorted from them (not recorded which). Every receptor here comes from a man younger than 30 who had mild COVID-19 (a few samples of this study predate the infection). Cell type and time point are not known.

The chain uses TRBV5-1 and TRBJ2-5; D tentatively fits TRBD1 or TRBD2 (5 bases each). Germline CDR1 is SGHRS and CDR2 is YFSETQ. Trimming removed 4 bases from V and 3 bases from J, with 13 bases in between. The CDR3 has 14 amino acids. The chain's CDR3 is CASSVGRRKETQYF. For the CDR3, the DNA is TGCGCCAGCAGCGTGGGACGGAGGAAAGAGACCCAGTACTTC.

This clonotype has only a few counts. The chain joins TRBV4-2 to TRBJ2-5; 9 bases agree with TRBD1. CDR3 length: 16 amino acids. Germline assignment: CDR1 LGHNA and CDR2 YNFKEQ. The V segment lost 0 bases and the J segment 4 bases; nucleotides outside the gene matches: 6. The DNA of the CDR3 is TGTGCCAGCAGCCAAGAAACAGGGGGCTCTGGAGAGACCCAGTACTTC. Amino acid sequence: CASSQETGGSGETQYF.

This clonotype has just a few counts. The V call is TRBV4-1, the J call TRBJ2-5; D possibly corresponds to TRBD2 (6 bases). V lost 1 base and J 1 base, leaving 10 bases between the germline ends. CDR1 and CDR2 from the germline V gene are MGHRA and YSYEKL. The CDR3 loop spans 15 amino acids. The CDR3 protein is CASSQAGTGQETQYF. The DNA of the CDR3 is TGCGCCAGCAGCCAAGCCGGGACTGGCCAAGAGACCCAGTACTTC.

This clonotype showed up just a few times. The rearrangement joins TRBV5-1 to TRBJ1-6; D gene ambiguous. The CDR3 is 15 residues long. The V end was cut by 1 base, the J end by 9 bases, with 14 bases between. CDR1 is SGHRS, CDR2 YFSETQ, per germline. The CDR3 DNA sequence: TGCGCCAGCAGCTTGAATGGGCCACCCAGTTCACCCCTCCACTTT. Its translation: CASSLNGPPSSPLHF.

A few counts support this clonotype. CDR3 DNA: TGTGCCAGCAGCCGGCGGGACAGGCTATATGGCTACACCTTC. Translated: CASSRRDRLYGYTF. J is TRBJ1-2 and V is TRBV4-2, with TRBD1 matching 8 bases. This CDR3 spans 14 amino acids. J gave up 5 bases and V 4 bases, and 6 bases lay outside the gene matches. Germline assignment: CDR1 LGHNA and CDR2 YNFKEQ.

V is TRBV7-3 and J is TRBJ2-3, with D perhaps matching TRBD2 (5 bases). The CDR3 runs 14 residues. Trimming took off 1 base at V and 6 bases at J, with 11 bases between the two ends. Germline CDR1 reads SGHTA; CDR2 reads FQGTGA. CDR3 nucleotide sequence: TGTGCCAGCAGCTTAAACATGCCGGGGGATACGCAGTATTTT. It translates to CASSLNMPGDTQYF.

This clonotype was counted a few times. The chain joins TRBV15 to TRBJ1-2; D is perhaps TRBD1 (6 bases). The V end was cut by 5 bases, the J end by 1 base, with 8 bases between. This CDR3 comprises 13 residues. Germline CDR1 LNHNV, CDR2 YYDKDF (reference sequence). CDR3 nucleotide sequence: TGTGCCACCAGCTCCAGGGGTAACTATGGCTACACCTTC. Translation gives CATSSRGNYGYTF.

The J gene is TRBJ1-4, the V gene TRBV12-2. TRBV12-2 is a known pseudogene. The CDR3 is 16 residues long. Written as DNA, the CDR3 is TGTGCAAGTCGCATCCCGCGGCCGTACTGGAATGAAAAACTGTTTTTT. Its translation: CASRIPRPYWNEKLFF.

The rearrangement joins TRBV5-3 to TRBJ1-1, with D perhaps matching TRBD1 (5 bases). TRBV5-3 is known as an ORF, though its function is uncertain. The CDR3 is 15 residues long. Trimming shortened V by 4 bases and J by 5 bases, and 18 bases separated the two germline ends. The CDR3 spells CARSGGRGWKTEAFF. CDR3 bases: TGTGCCAGAAGCGGGGGTCGGGGGTGGAAGACTGAAGCTTTCTTT.

This clonotype was detected a few times. CDR3 bases: TGTGCCAGCAGCGTAGACGGGTGGGCCGGGGAGCTGTTTTTT. Its translation: CASSVDGWAGELFF. The rearrangement uses TRBV9 and TRBJ2-2; D unresolved. Trimming shortened V by 0 bases and J by 6 bases, and 9 bases separated the two germline ends. This CDR3 contains 14 residues. Germline V lookup: CDR1 SGDLS, CDR2 YYNGEE.

The table lists this clonotype with many counts. The gene calls are TRBV6-5 and TRBJ2-7; D unclear. This CDR3 is built from 15 residues. Germline lookup yields CDR1 MNHEY and CDR2 SVGAGI. Trimming pared 4 bases from V and 0 bases from J, leaving 13 bases between. For the CDR3, the DNA is TGTGCCAGCAGTTCGACTCCAGCCCTCTCCTACGAGCAGTACTTC. Its translation is CASSSTPALSYEQYF.

This clonotype was seen more than once but under ten times. The rearrangement joins TRBV20-1 to TRBJ2-3, with TRBD2 identical over 15 bases. J lost 7 bases, V lost 1 base, and 3 bases had no gene match. Germline V gene data show CDR1 as DFQATT and CDR2 as SNEGSKA (reference sequence). This CDR3 region has 15 residues. The CDR3 DNA follows: TGCAGTGCTAGAGGGACTAGCGGGGGGGCTAATACGCAGTATTTT. It yields the protein CSARGTSGGANTQYF.

This clonotype was seen a handful of times. The chain recombines TRBV7-9 with TRBJ1-1; no clear D gene. There are 13 residues in the CDR3. Germline CDR1 is SEHNR and CDR2 is FQNEAQ (reference sequence). V lost 5 bases and J lost 1, with 8 bases in between. The CDR3 DNA is TGTGCCAGCAGCCCCCTACGGAACACTGAAGCTTTCTTT. Amino acids: CASSPLRNTEAFF.

The chain uses TRBV6-5 and TRBJ1-1; D perhaps matches TRBD1 (6 bases). CDR3 size: 14 residues. Per germline, CDR1 MNHEY and CDR2 SVGAGI. Trimming removed 0 bases from V and 5 bases from J, with 10 bases in between. The CDR3 protein is CASSYSGGRTEAFF. The CDR3 DNA follows: TGTGCCAGCAGTTACTCGGGGGGGCGTACTGAAGCTTTCTTT.